These 25 T cell receptor beta chains were all obtained from the same sample, sequenced in a study of blood T cells in healthy people across ages. A J-beta primer mix and a sample-barcoded 5' primer were used in a second PCR of about 7 to 11 cycles. TCRdb ran MiXCR on the 5' RACE reads and lists one entry per CDR3 protein. Of about 720,000 distinct CDR3 sequences in the sample, around a fifth are singletons; the top ten hold around 22%. Sequencing used blood. These receptors all come from a man in his 70s in good health.

Ten or more counts support this clonotype. The rearrangement uses TRBV29-1 and TRBJ1-1; D gene ambiguous. The V end lost 7 bases, the J end lost 3 bases, and 15 bases lay between the germline ends. Germline-derived CDR1 and CDR2 are SQVTM and ANQGSEA. The CDR3 contains 13 residues. The CDR3 DNA reads as TGCAGCGCGAGCAGAGGTGTGGACACTGAAGCTTTCTTT. Translating gives CSASRGVDTEAFF.

This clonotype has a handful of counts. The chain has TRBV6-1 and TRBJ1-4, with 8 bases aligning to TRBD1. This CDR3 region has 14 residues. V lost 5 bases to trimming and J lost 8 bases; unmatched junction nucleotides: 7. The V gene's germline CDR1 is MNHNS and CDR2 SASEGT. The CDR3 reads CASSSDRVGEKLFF. DNA for the CDR3: TGTGCCAGCAGTTCGGACAGGGTAGGGGAAAAACTGTTTTTT.

This clonotype came up a few times. This chain links TRBV27 with TRBJ1-4; the match to TRBD1 covers 7 bases. CDR3 size: 15 residues. V shed 6 bases and J 3 bases; nucleotides not matched to a gene: 7. Per the germline V gene, CDR1 is MNHEY and CDR2 is SMNVEV (reference sequence). The CDR3 sequence: CASRNQGVSNEKLFF. The CDR3 coding sequence is TGTGCCAGCAGAAATCAGGGGGTATCTAATGAAAAACTGTTTTTT.

Of note for this clonotype: One end of the junction fails to match germline, which may point to a read error. The J gene is TRBJ2-4, the V gene TRBV6-1; D is possibly TRBD2 (5 bases). Germline loops: CDR1 MNHNS, CDR2 SASEGT. The CDR3 extends over 11 amino acids. CDR3 nucleotide sequence: TGTGCCAGCAGTGAAACTAGGCCGCCCGACTTC. Residues: CASSETRPPDF.

This clonotype was detected a few times. The gene calls are TRBV2 and TRBJ1-4; unclear D gene. This CDR3 is built from 15 residues. Germline CDR1 is SNHLY and CDR2 is FYNNEI. V lost 4 bases and J 0 bases, leaving 9 bases between the germline ends. This chain's CDR3 is CASSGTLATNEKLFF. The DNA for the CDR3 is TGTGCCAGCAGTGGGACCCTCGCAACTAATGAAAAACTGTTTTTT.

The genes are TRBV29-1 and TRBJ2-7, with TRBD2 matching over 10 bases. The junction had 6 bases not matched to a gene; V was cut back by 3 bases and J by 7 bases. CDR3 length: 13 residues. Germline V gives CDR1 SQVTM, CDR2 ANQGSEA. The CDR3 spells CSVDNLAGEEQYF. The CDR3, as DNA: TGCAGCGTTGATAACCTAGCGGGAGAAGAGCAGTACTTC.

This clonotype has a count of ten or more. This chain connects TRBV10-3 to TRBJ2-3; D not resolved. The CDR3 runs 12 residues. The germline V and J ends were trimmed by 4 bases and 2 bases, with 4 bases remaining between them. Germline CDR1 and CDR2: ENHRY and SYGVKD. Here the CDR3 reads CAISVDTDTQYF. For the CDR3, the DNA is TGTGCCATCAGTGTAGACACAGATACGCAGTATTTT.

The V gene is TRBV5-5, the J gene TRBJ2-4; D not certain. The ends were cut back, 1 base at V and 2 bases at J, with 7 bases in the middle. CDR1 and CDR2 (germline): SGHKS, YYEKEE (reference sequence). The CDR3 has 14 amino acids. CDR3 in DNA: TGTGCCAGCAGCTTGTTACAGACCAAAAACATTCAGTACTTC. Encoded protein: CASSLLQTKNIQYF.

This clonotype was observed a handful of times. The chain couples TRBV11-2 to TRBJ2-3, with TRBD2 identical over 8 bases. The length of the CDR3 is 18 residues. The V segment lost 2 bases and the J segment 1 base; nucleotides outside the gene matches: 11. The germline V gene encodes CDR1 SGHAT and CDR2 FQNNGV. This CDR3 reads CASSLIGRGLVGTDTQYF. The DNA of the CDR3 is TGTGCCAGCAGCTTAATAGGGAGGGGACTAGTCGGCACAGATACGCAGTATTTT.

The CDR3 sequence: CSVDLRDPSDRTEAFF. CDR3 nucleotides: TGCAGCGTAGACCTCCGGGACCCCTCAGACAGGACTGAAGCTTTCTTT. The rearrangement links TRBV29-1 to TRBJ1-1, with D possibly being TRBD1 (6 bases). Trimming pared 6 bases from V and 5 bases from J, leaving 25 bases between. Germline V gives CDR1 SQVTM, CDR2 ANQGSEA. There are 16 residues in the CDR3.

This clonotype showed up just a few times. The chain has TRBV12-3 or TRBV12-4 and TRBJ2-5; D uncertain. This CDR3 region has 14 residues. V lost 2 bases, J lost 5 bases, and 12 bases lay in between. The CDR3 region is CASSLSRRKETQYF. Here the CDR3 DNA reads TGTGCCAGCAGTTTAAGTCGGCGGAAGGAGACCCAGTACTTC.

Comment on this clonotype: Mismatch with germline at one junction end may stem from a read error. The CDR3 here is CASRCTDAQYF. For the CDR3, the DNA is TGTGCCAGCAGGTGCACAGATGCGCAGTATTTT. The rearrangement uses TRBV12-3 or TRBV12-4 and TRBJ2-3, with no clear D. The CDR3 has 11 amino acids.

This clonotype was observed many times. The V gene is TRBV27, the J gene TRBJ2-1; 12 bases map to TRBD2. The germline gives CDR1 MNHEY, CDR2 SMNVEV (reference sequence). This CDR3 contains 15 residues. Trimming at V came to 0 bases and at J to 6 bases, leaving 0 bases not matched to a gene. CDR3 in DNA: TGTGCCAGCAGTTTATCGACTAGCGGGAGCAATGAGCAGTTCTTC. Translating gives CASSLSTSGSNEQFF.

This clonotype came up many times. The rearrangement links TRBV18 to TRBJ1-1; the D gene is possibly TRBD1 (5 bases). CDR1 KGHSH and CDR2 LQKENI come from the germline V gene. Trimming cost V 2 bases and J 1 base, with 8 bases left between them. The CDR3 length is 14 residues. DNA of the CDR3: TGTGCCAGCTCACCAGGGGGAGGGAACACTGAAGCTTTCTTT. Residues: CASSPGGGNTEAFF.

This clonotype was observed a handful of times. The V call is TRBV30, the J call TRBJ1-2; D is unresolved. In germline, CDR1 is GTSNPN, CDR2 SVGIG (reference sequence). The V end lost 3 bases, the J end lost 8 bases, and 16 bases lay between the germline ends. The CDR3 totals 13 residues. The CDR3 reads CAWSGGRIQGYTF. The CDR3 coding sequence is TGTGCCTGGAGCGGTGGGCGGATTCAAGGCTACACCTTC. Drawing the rest from reference TRBV30 and TRBJ1-2, the complete variable domain is SQTIHQWPATLVQPVGSPLSLECTVEGTSNPNLYWYRQAAGRGLQLLFYSVGIGQISSEVPQNLSASRPQDRQFILSSKKLLLSDSGFYLCAWSGGRIQGYTFGSGTRLTVV.

V usage is TRBV12-3 or TRBV12-4 and J usage is TRBJ2-7; TRBD1 agrees at 12 bases. This CDR3 region has 18 residues. V dropped 5 bases and J dropped 4; count of bases not matched to a gene: 15. The CDR3 protein is CASSREVGTGGFRYEQYF. For the CDR3, the DNA is TGTGCCAGCAGTCGCGAGGTCGGGACAGGGGGCTTTCGGTACGAGCAGTACTTC.

This rearrangement joins TRBV7-9 to TRBJ2-7; D may be TRBD1 or TRBD2 (5 bases each). The CDR3 loop spans 15 amino acids. Germline values: CDR1 SEHNR, CDR2 FQNEAQ (reference sequence). V was pared by 5 bases and J by 1 base, with 15 bases between. The CDR3 protein is CASSPEGRASYEQYF. CDR3 DNA: TGTGCCAGCAGCCCCGAGGGCAGGGCTTCCTACGAGCAGTACTTC.

The V and J genes are TRBV5-1 and TRBJ1-4, with a weak D call TRBD1 (6 bases). V was trimmed by 4 bases and J by 0 bases, leaving 16 bases between them. Germline CDR1 is SGHRS and CDR2 is YFSETQ. The CDR3 has 17 amino acids. The DNA of the CDR3 is TGCGCCAGCAGCCTGAGGGGGGGGGTTGCAACTAATGAAAAACTGTTTTTT. Residues: CASSLRGGVATNEKLFF.

The genes are TRBV5-1 and TRBJ2-3, with a weak D call TRBD2 (7 bases). The CDR3 runs to 16 residues. Germline CDR1 reads SGHRS; CDR2 reads YFSETQ. V lost 0 bases, J lost 2 bases, and 13 bases lay in between. For the CDR3, the DNA is TGCGCCAGCAGCTTGGAAGGGGGGGGGCTCACAGATACGCAGTATTTT. This codes for CASSLEGGGLTDTQYF.

This clonotype came up a few times. The chain links TRBV5-1 to TRBJ2-3, with D possibly matching TRBD1 (6 bases). The V end was cut by 4 bases, the J end by 0 bases, with 15 bases between. The CDR3 spans 16 residues. The germline gives CDR1 SGHRS, CDR2 YFSETQ. As DNA, the CDR3 is TGCGCCAGCAGCCTGAGAGGGGGAAGGAGCACAGATACGCAGTATTTT. The encoded protein is CASSLRGGRSTDTQYF.

In its sample, this clonotype was seen a few times. The gene calls are TRBV24-1 and TRBJ2-3; 7 bases are shared with TRBD1. Germline CDR1 reads KGHDR; CDR2 reads SFDVKD. There are 13 residues in the CDR3. Trimming cost V 12 bases and J 2 bases; bases outside gene matches: 7. The CDR3 loop reads CASVGGDTDTQYF. CDR3 DNA: TGTGCCTCCGTAGGGGGCGACACAGATACGCAGTATTTT.

The rearrangement joins TRBV7-2 to TRBJ1-3; D gene ambiguous. The CDR3 loop spans 16 amino acids. The germline gives CDR1 SGHTA, CDR2 FQGNSA. V was shortened by 0 bases and J by 0 bases, with 9 bases between the two germline ends. The CDR3 DNA sequence: TGTGCCAGCAGCTTAGCGACGGCAAACTCTGGAAACACCATATATTTT. Protein sequence: CASSLATANSGNTIYF. The whole variable domain, remainder taken from reference TRBV7-2 and TRBJ1-3, is GAGVSQSPSNKVTEKGKDVELRCDPISGHTALYWYRQSLGQGLEFLIYFQGNSAPDKSGLPSDRFSAERTGGSVSTLTIQRTQQEDSAVYLCASSLATANSGNTIYFGEGSWLTVV.

V is TRBV12-3 or TRBV12-4 and J is TRBJ1-2, with TRBD1 identical over 8 bases. Trimming cost V 6 bases and J 6 bases; bases outside gene matches: 6. The CDR3 loop spans 13 amino acids. CDR3 DNA: TGTGCCAGCAGCCCTAAGACAGGGGATGGCTACACCTTC. Translating it yields CASSPKTGDGYTF.

The chain links TRBV2 to TRBJ2-1; D is unresolved. V shed 3 bases and J shed 10 bases, with 10 bases lying between them. The CDR3 has 12 amino acids. From germline, CDR1 is SNHLY and CDR2 FYNNEI. The CDR3 region is CASSDAMTEQFF. The CDR3 DNA sequence: TGTGCCAGCAGTGACGCGATGACAGAGCAGTTCTTC.

The rearrangement uses TRBV5-1 and TRBJ1-4, with D possibly matching TRBD1 (5 bases). Germline-derived CDR1 and CDR2 are SGHRS and YFSETQ. The CDR3 spans 15 residues. V lost 0 bases, J lost 7 bases, and 13 bases lay in between. CDR3 DNA: TGCGCCAGCAGCTTGGCCGGGGGAATAGGTGAAAAACTGTTTTTT. It codes for CASSLAGGIGEKLFF.